One and the same sample provided the 2 T cell receptor beta chains below, sequenced in a study of Ad26.COV2.S vaccination and SARS-CoV-2 variants. Specified treatment: approximately 18 received Ad26.COV2.S at low or high dose, single or two shots; about 5 received placebo; per-sample allocation not given. After the first vaccine or placebo injection, samples were drawn on day 63. Using immunoSEQ multiplex PCR, the repertoire was profiled, and TCRdb retains in-frame clones only, with some absent. The profile shows some 400,000 clones, approximately 90% of them singletons. Sequenced here: peripheral blood, sampled in a trial of Ad26.COV2.S vaccine versus placebo. Receptors originate from a person between 18 and 65 years old who received the Ad26.COV2.S COVID-19 vaccine or a placebo.

J is TRBJ1-5 and V is TRBV19, with D possibly matching TRBD1 (6 bases). V lost 5 bases and J 5 bases, leaving 13 bases between the germline ends. This CDR3 contains 14 residues. CDR1 is LNHDA, CDR2 SQIVND, per germline (reference sequence). The CDR3 region has the DNA TGTGCCAGTAGTCTGACAGGAGAGGATCAGCCCCAGCATTTT. This gives the protein CASSLTGEDQPQHF.

The rearrangement joins TRBV5-6 to TRBJ2-3; D is unclear. Germline CDR1 reads SGHDT; CDR2 reads YYEEEE. The CDR3 runs 13 residues. V lost 0 bases, J lost 5 bases, and 7 bases lay in between. The CDR3 here is CASSLGAKDTQYF. In nucleotides, the CDR3 is TGTGCCAGCAGCTTGGGGGCAAAAGATACGCAGTATTTT.